This section outlines one T cell receptor beta chain sequence together with its context. Its antigen remains unidentified. The source of the sample is a study of OX40 agonist ivuxolimab in advanced cancers. Regarding the study as a whole: Expanded peripheral T-cell antigen specificity went undetermined.

V dropped 0 bases and J dropped 1 base, with 2 bases sitting between them. The CDR3 contains 13 residues. CDR1 is ENHRY and CDR2 is SYGVKD in the germline V gene. Profiled with immunoSEQ multiplex PCR; TCRdb holds only in-frame clones, not every one. The top ten clones hold approximately 0.5% of a sample with fewer than 85,000 clones, just under 90% of them seen once. The source was CD4+ or CD8+ T cells sorted from blood, collected in a trial of the OX40 agonist ivuxolimab. The sequence was obtained from an adult with an advanced solid tumor such as melanoma, head and neck, liver or kidney cancer. The chain combines TRBV10-3 with TRBJ2-3; D is uncertain. CDR3 sequence (DNA): TGTGCCATCAGTGAGTCCCGCACAGATACGCAGTATTTT. Its protein is CAISESRTDTQYF.